A selection of T cell receptor beta chains follows, all from one sample in a study of a mutant IDH1 vaccine in newly diagnosed glioma. What these receptors recognize is not known. Profiling relied on immunoSEQ multiplex PCR, and the TCRdb table lists in-frame clones only, not all of them. The sample includes about 85,000 clones, over 85% of them seen just once. The specimen comprised PBMCs, sampled from a glioma patient whose treatment included an IDH1 peptide vaccine. These receptors originate from a woman between 45 and 60 years old with glioma. CDR3s include the opening cysteine and the closing phenylalanine or tryptophan. Fields, in order: D gene, J gene, V gene, CDR3 protein. D genes are given only for firm matches.

>-|TRBJ1-5|TRBV19
CASSIEGWYSNQPQHF
>-|TRBJ1-5|TRBV19
CASSIGGDQPQHF
>-|TRBJ2-7|TRBV6-1
CASSESAASMHEQYF
>TRBD1|TRBJ1-2|TRBV28
CASSQTTGDYGYTF
>TRBD1|TRBJ1-5|TRBV18
CASSPQGPGQATQPQHF
>TRBD1|TRBJ1-6|TRBV30
CAWGTGPRALHF
>-|TRBJ2-5|TRBV27
CASSGGDRMVETQYF
>-|TRBJ2-4|TRBV19
CASSLRAGGAKNIQYF
>-|TRBJ2-1|TRBV7-2
CASSLDSRQGSYNEQFF
>TRBD2|TRBJ2-1|TRBV19
CASSIELAGVGNEQFF
>TRBD2|TRBJ2-1|TRBV23-1
CASSPEGREVEQFF
>-|TRBJ2-5|TRBV7-2
CASSLGRGGVNQETQYF
>TRBD2|TRBJ2-1|TRBV29-1
CSVAGVGNEQFF
>-|TRBJ2-3|TRBV5-1
CASSLGDRRPDTQYF
>-|TRBJ1-5|TRBV19
CASRDSGNQPQHF
>-|TRBJ1-2|TRBV5-1
CASSSRTDYGYTF